These T cell receptor beta chains were read from a single sample in a study of cytomegalovirus exposure and HLA in healthy donors. Method: immunoSEQ multiplex PCR; TCRdb's copy keeps in-frame clones and lacks some. The table has around 95,000 clones, nearly 80% seen once. The material sequenced was PBMCs. The source is a woman aged 40-49 years in good health and CMV-seropositive. CDR3s include the opening cysteine and the closing phenylalanine or tryptophan. D genes are given only for firm matches. Where a row states a size, it is once, few, many or the class of an expanded clone; other rows omit it.

cdr3_nt | cdr3_aa | j_call | v_call | d_call | clone_size
TGTGCCAGCAGTGATGACAGGGGCCGCACTGAAGCTTTCTTT | CASSDDRGRTEAFF | TRBJ1-1 | TRBV6-1 | TRBD1 | NA
TGTGCTAGTGGGTCTAATACCGAATTGAACACTGAAGCTTTCTTT | CASGSNTELNTEAFF | TRBJ1-1 | TRBV12-5 | NA | NA
TGTGCCAGCAGCAGTAGGAGGGACAATGAGCAGTTCTTC | CASSSRRDNEQFF | TRBJ2-1 | TRBV9 | NA | few
TGCGCCAGCAGCCAACTCCCGGGTCTTGCCCCCTACGAGCAGTACTTC | CASSQLPGLAPYEQYF | TRBJ2-7 | TRBV4-1 | NA | NA
TGTGCCACCAGCACTAAGCTTCTCCTGACAGATACGCAGTATTTT | CATSTKLLLTDTQYF | TRBJ2-3 | TRBV15 | NA | NA
TGTGCCAGCAGCTTAATGGGCAGGGGGACGGCTGATGAGCAGTTCTTC | CASSLMGRGTADEQFF | TRBJ2-1 | TRBV7-3 | TRBD1 | few
TGTGCCAGCAGCTTGGCCGGGAGCTCCTACAATGAGCAGTTCTTC | CASSLAGSSYNEQFF | TRBJ2-1 | TRBV5-5 | NA | NA
TGCGCCAGCAGATCGGGACTAGGGATCTCCTACGAGCAGTACTTC | CASRSGLGISYEQYF | TRBJ2-7 | TRBV10-2 | TRBD2 | NA
TGTGCCAGCAGCCTCCACTTCCTAGCGGACACCGGGGAGCTGTTTTTT | CASSLHFLADTGELFF | TRBJ2-2 | TRBV4-2 | TRBD2 | NA
TGTGCCAGCAGTGAAGTGGACGGGAGCGGAGATACGCAGTATTTT | CASSEVDGSGDTQYF | TRBJ2-3 | TRBV6-1 | NA | NA
TGTGCCAGCACCTTGACTAGCGCCCAAGAGACCCAGTACTTC | CASTLTSAQETQYF | TRBJ2-5 | TRBV2 | TRBD2 | NA
TGTGCCAGCAGAGAATCTAGCGGGAGTAAATATAGTGAGCAGTTCTTC | CASRESSGSKYSEQFF | TRBJ2-1 | TRBV11-3 | TRBD2 | NA
TGTGCCAGCAGCGTAATCATGGCCTCGGAGACCCAGTACTTC | CASSVIMASETQYF | TRBJ2-5 | TRBV7-9 | NA | NA
TGTGCCAGCAGTGATGGCAGGGGGGACACTGAAGCTTTCTTT | CASSDGRGDTEAFF | TRBJ1-1 | TRBV2 | TRBD1 | NA
TGTGCCAGCAGCTTGGATCCAGGGGGTAGATTCTATGGCTACACCTTC | CASSLDPGGRFYGYTF | TRBJ1-2 | TRBV5-6 | TRBD1 | NA
TGTGCCAGCAGTGAATGGGACTTAGATACAGATACGCAGTATTTT | CASSEWDLDTDTQYF | TRBJ2-3 | TRBV2 | NA | NA
TGTGCCAGCAGCCTACTAGCGGGAGGATACAATGAGCAGTTCTTC | CASSLLAGGYNEQFF | TRBJ2-1 | TRBV2 | TRBD2 | NA
TGTGCCAGCAGCCCCGGTTCCGCCTCCTACGAGCAGTACTTC | CASSPGSASYEQYF | TRBJ2-7 | TRBV7-9 | NA | NA
TGTGCCTGGAGCAGAGGGGGAGTGACTGAAGCTTTCTTT | CAWSRGGVTEAFF | TRBJ1-1 | TRBV30 | NA | NA
TGCGCCAGCAGCTTGGGGGCCGGGACTAGCGGGCTAGATGAGCAGTTCTTC | CASSLGAGTSGLDEQFF | TRBJ2-1 | TRBV5-1 | TRBD2 | NA
TGCGCCAGCAGCTTGGTTGGGACTTCGGGAGAGACCCAGTACTTC | CASSLVGTSGETQYF | TRBJ2-5 | TRBV5-1 | NA | once
TGTGCCAGCACCCCAAGGGGCAGGAACACTGAAGCTTTCTTT | CASTPRGRNTEAFF | TRBJ1-1 | TRBV6-1 | NA | NA
TGCGCCAGCAGCCCCGAAGAGGGCGGCTACACAGATACGCAGTATTTT | CASSPEEGGYTDTQYF | TRBJ2-3 | TRBV5-1 | NA | NA
TGTGCCAGCAACTTACTAGCGGGTAGCACAGATACGCAGTATTTT | CASNLLAGSTDTQYF | TRBJ2-3 | TRBV6-1 | TRBD2 | few
TGTGCCAGCAGCCCGGAGGACAGGGGGGATCAGCCCCAGCATTTT | CASSPEDRGDQPQHF | TRBJ1-5 | TRBV7-9 | TRBD1 | few
TGTGCCAGCAGTGAAAGGGGGAATAATCAGCCCCAGCATTTT | CASSERGNNQPQHF | TRBJ1-5 | TRBV6-1 | NA | NA
TGTGCCTGGAGTGGTGGCGATACGCAGTATTTT | CAWSGGDTQYF | TRBJ2-3 | TRBV30 | NA | NA
TGTGCCAGCAGCCAGGTCGGGGTGGAGACCCAGTACTTC | CASSQVGVETQYF | TRBJ2-5 | TRBV5-4 | NA | NA
TGTGCCAGCAGCTCCCAAGTGAAGGGAGGTGGGTCCTACGAGCAGTACTTC | CASSSQVKGGGSYEQYF | TRBJ2-7 | TRBV5-4 | NA | NA
TGTGCCCCCACTAGCTCCCTCGGAGATACGCAGTATTTT | CAPTSSLGDTQYF | TRBJ2-3 | TRBV6-7 | NA | NA
TGCGCCAGCAGCCCGGGACAGGGCGAAGGGACCCAGTACTTC | CASSPGQGEGTQYF | TRBJ2-5 | TRBV5-1 | TRBD1 | NA
TGTGCCAGCAGGTATAGAGATAGCAATCAGCCCCAGCATTTT | CASRYRDSNQPQHF | TRBJ1-5 | TRBV2 | NA | NA
TGTGCCTGGAGTGTAAGGGGGACCCCTGAAGCTTTCTTT | CAWSVRGTPEAFF | TRBJ1-1 | TRBV30 | NA | NA
TGTGCCAGCCGGGTCCAAGGAAGCCCTGAGCAGTACTTC | CASRVQGSPEQYF | TRBJ2-7 | TRBV5-5 | NA | NA
TGTGCCAGCAGCGACGGACAGCTCTCCTACGAGCAGTACTTC | CASSDGQLSYEQYF | TRBJ2-7 | TRBV11-2 | NA | NA
TGCGCCAGCAGCTGGAACGCAGGGGGCACCGGGGAGCTGTTTTTT | CASSWNAGGTGELFF | TRBJ2-2 | TRBV5-1 | TRBD1 | NA
TGTGCCATCAGTGAGCGGGGGGACACTGAAGCTTTCTTT | CAISERGDTEAFF | TRBJ1-1 | TRBV10-3 | NA | NA
TGTGCCAGCAGCTCTGGACAGGCGAGACGGCAGTTCTTC | CASSSGQARRQFF | TRBJ2-1 | TRBV7-9 | TRBD1 | NA
TGTGCCAGCAGCTTGGCAGACTTCGGGAGGGGGCAGTTCTTC | CASSLADFGRGQFF | TRBJ2-1 | TRBV5-5 | TRBD2 | NA
TGCAGCGTTGAAGGAAGGGTGGGACTAGCGACCAATGAGCAGTTCTTC | CSVEGRVGLATNEQFF | TRBJ2-1 | TRBV29-1 | TRBD2 | NA
TGTGCCAGCAGCTGGACTAGCGGTGGTGAGCAGTTCTTC | CASSWTSGGEQFF | TRBJ2-1 | TRBV6-4 | TRBD2 | NA
TGTGCCAGCAGCCCAAATGCCGGGGAGCTGTTTTTT | CASSPNAGELFF | TRBJ2-2 | TRBV7-6 | NA | NA
TGCGCCAGCAGCTTGAGGCCTCAGGGGGAGACCGGGGAGCTGTTTTTT | CASSLRPQGETGELFF | TRBJ2-2 | TRBV5-1 | TRBD1 | NA
TGTGCCAGCAGCCGAAATCGGGTTATGCCCTACAATGAGCAGTTCTTC | CASSRNRVMPYNEQFF | TRBJ2-1 | TRBV21-1 | NA | NA
TGTGCCAGCAGTTTCAGCAGACAGGCCGATGAGCAGTTCTTC | CASSFSRQADEQFF | TRBJ2-1 | TRBV6-1 | NA | NA
TGTGCCGTAGCCCCAGACAGCTCCTACAATGAGCAGTTCTTC | CAVAPDSSYNEQFF | TRBJ2-1 | TRBV5-4 | NA | once
TGTGCCAGTAGTATATCCGGGAACAGCAATCAGCCCCAGCATTTT | CASSISGNSNQPQHF | TRBJ1-5 | TRBV19 | NA | NA
TGTGCCAGCAGCCGCGGGACAGGCCCCTACGAGCAGTACTTC | CASSRGTGPYEQYF | TRBJ2-7 | TRBV7-9 | TRBD1 | NA
TGTGCCAGCAGCCCATTAGGTCGGGGTGGTGAGCAGTTCTTC | CASSPLGRGGEQFF | TRBJ2-1 | TRBV6-6 | NA | NA
TGTGCCAGAAGTCACGGACTAGCGGGAGAAAACTTCTACGAGCAGTACTTC | CARSHGLAGENFYEQYF | TRBJ2-7 | TRBV5-3 | TRBD2 | NA
TGTGCCAGCAGCTTGGGGGTGGGCGGGAGTGGTTACGAGCAGTACTTC | CASSLGVGGSGYEQYF | TRBJ2-7 | TRBV7-9 | TRBD2 | NA
TGTGCCAGCAGTGAATTGGCGGCCTATAATGAAAAACTGTTTTTT | CASSELAAYNEKLFF | TRBJ1-4 | TRBV2 | NA | NA
TGTGCCAGCAGTTCGCTAGCCGCAGATACGCAGTATTTT | CASSSLAADTQYF | TRBJ2-3 | TRBV7-8 | NA | NA
TGTGCCAGCAGTGATGAGCGCGGGACCGACAATGAGCAGTTCTTC | CASSDERGTDNEQFF | TRBJ2-1 | TRBV6-1 | NA | NA